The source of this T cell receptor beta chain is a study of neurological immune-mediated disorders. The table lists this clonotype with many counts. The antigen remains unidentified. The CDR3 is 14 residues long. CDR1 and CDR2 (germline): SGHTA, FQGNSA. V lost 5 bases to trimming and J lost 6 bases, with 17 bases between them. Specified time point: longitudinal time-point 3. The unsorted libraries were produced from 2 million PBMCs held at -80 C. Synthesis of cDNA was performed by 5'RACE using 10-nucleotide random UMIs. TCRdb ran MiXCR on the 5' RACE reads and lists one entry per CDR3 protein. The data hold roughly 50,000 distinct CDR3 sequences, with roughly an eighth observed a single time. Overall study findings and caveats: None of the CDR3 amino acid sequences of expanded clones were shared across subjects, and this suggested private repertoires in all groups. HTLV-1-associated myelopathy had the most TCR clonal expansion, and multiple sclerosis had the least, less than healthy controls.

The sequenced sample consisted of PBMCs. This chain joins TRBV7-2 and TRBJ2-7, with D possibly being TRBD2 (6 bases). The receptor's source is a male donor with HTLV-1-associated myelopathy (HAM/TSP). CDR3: CASSRLGGSSEQYF. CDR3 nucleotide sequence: TGTGCCAGCAGCCGACTGGGGGGAAGCAGCGAGCAGTACTTC.